This T cell receptor (beta chain) was recovered during a study of molecular identifiers for immune sequencing clone quantification. Study-level results: Whereas naive cells kept under 1% of molecules in clones above 20 RNA copies, such clones held over 97% in effectors.

Preparation methods for the bulk TCR libraries were those previously described, with listed TCR primers. One entry per CDR3 protein results from TCRdb running MiXCR on the PCR reads. The table includes about 640,000 distinct CDR3 sequences, approximately 20% detected once. Libraries of naive CD8 cells were prepared from roughly 18,000 to 920,000 sorted cells using 10%, 30% or 50% RNA. Naive CD8 T cells underwent sorting with the CD8+CD4-CCR7+CD45RA+ definition. This clonotype was detected many times. What it recognizes is unknown. This clonotype was sampled from a human donor in good health. Some libraries in this study had Jurkat cell RNA spiked in. The specimen was naive CD8+ T cells from blood, with Jurkat cell RNA spiked in. Indicated subset: FACS-sorted CD8+CD4-CCR7+CD45RA+ naive T cells.

The CDR3 sequence: CASSSPDRSDYGYTF. CDR3 coding DNA: TGTGCCAGCAGTTCTCCGGACAGATCGGACTATGGCTACACCTTC. The chain joins TRBV6-2 or TRBV6-3 to TRBJ1-2; D may be TRBD1 (6 bases). The CDR3 loop spans 15 amino acids. Trimming took 4 bases from V and 3 from J, leaving 15 bases between them. The germline V gene has CDR1 MNHEY and CDR2 SVGEGT.